A single sample gave rise to the 19 T cell receptor beta chains below, sequenced in a study of OX40 agonist ivuxolimab in advanced cancers. The protocol was immunoSEQ multiplex PCR, while the TCRdb copy is restricted to in-frame clones and leaves out a portion. The sample lists 70,000 to 80,000 clones; about 93% were seen once. Sequenced here: CD4+ or CD8+ T cells sorted from blood, sampled in a trial of the OX40 agonist ivuxolimab. Source of these receptors: an adult with an advanced solid tumor such as melanoma, head and neck, liver or kidney cancer.

V gene TRBV27 combines with J gene TRBJ1-5; 7 bases line up with TRBD1. The CDR3 consists of 15 residues. Trimming took 0 bases from V and 4 from J; bases not matched to a gene: 3. Germline loops: CDR1 MNHEY, CDR2 SMNVEV (reference sequence). CDR3 sequence (DNA): TGTGCCAGCAGTTTATCGTGGACAGGTAATCAGCCCCAGCATTTT. Its translation: CASSLSWTGNQPQHF.

The chain carries TRBV27 and TRBJ2-7; D may correspond to TRBD1 or TRBD2 (5 bases each). The CDR3 totals 14 residues. The germline V gene encodes CDR1 MNHEY and CDR2 SMNVEV (reference sequence). The V end was cut by 8 bases, the J end by 2 bases, with 16 bases between. The CDR3 reads CASRRLLGAYEQYF. DNA of the CDR3: TGTGCCAGCCGCCGACTACTAGGGGCCTACGAGCAGTACTTC.

This clone was seen a single time. The chain carries TRBV27 and TRBJ2-5; D is uncertain. CDR1 and CDR2 (germline): MNHEY, SMNVEV (reference sequence). The V gene lost 3 bases and the J gene lost 4 bases, with 9 bases spanning the gap. This CDR3 is built from 13 residues. CDR3 amino acids: CASSFLGRETQYF. The DNA for the CDR3 is TGTGCCAGCAGTTTTTTGGGAAGAGAGACCCAGTACTTC.

CDR3 region: CASSFPSGRAGETQYF. The CDR3 bases are TGTGCCAGCAGCTTCCCCAGCGGGAGGGCCGGGGAGACCCAGTACTTC. The chain uses TRBV13 and TRBJ2-5; 10 nucleotides match TRBD2. CDR1 and CDR2 (germline): PRHDT, FYEKMQ (reference sequence). The CDR3 runs 16 residues. V lost 3 bases, J lost 5 bases, and 9 bases stayed unmatched. The variable domain in full, completed from reference TRBV13 and TRBJ2-5, reads AAGVIQSPRHLIKEKRETATLKCYPIPRHDTVYWYQQGPGQDPQFLISFYEKMQSDKGSIPDRFSAQQFSDYHSELNMSSLELGDSALYFCASSFPSGRAGETQYFGPGTRLLVL.

The chain has TRBV29-1 and TRBJ2-3, with no clear D. This CDR3 has 12 amino acids. V was shortened by 5 bases and J by 0 bases, with 6 bases between the two germline ends. Per the germline V gene, CDR1 is SQVTM and CDR2 is ANQGSEA. CDR3 sequence reads: CSVPTSTDTQYF. The CDR3 DNA reads TGCAGCGTTCCGACTAGCACAGATACGCAGTATTTT.

The chain links TRBV11-2 to TRBJ2-2; D is unresolved. Per germline, CDR1 SGHAT and CDR2 FQNNGV. The CDR3 is 15 amino acids. V lost 1 base and J 1 base, leaving 7 bases between the germline ends. This CDR3 is CASSLGRQNTGELFF. The DNA of the CDR3 is TGTGCCAGCAGCTTAGGGCGGCAGAACACCGGGGAGCTGTTTTTT.

V and J are TRBV4-1 and TRBJ2-7, with 10 bases lining up with TRBD1. In germline, CDR1 is MGHRA, CDR2 YSYEKL. After removal of 4 bases from V and 2 bases from J, the junction contained 5 bases not matched to a gene. This CDR3 has 15 residues. This CDR3 reads CASSPAGQGAYEQYF. CDR3 in DNA: TGCGCCAGCAGCCCCGCCGGACAGGGGGCCTACGAGCAGTACTTC.

The chain carries TRBV25-1 and TRBJ2-7, with TRBD1 identical over 7 bases. Germline V gene lookup returns CDR1 MGHDK and CDR2 SYGVNS. The CDR3 is 15 amino acids. The trim removed 3 bases at V and 0 bases at J, leaving 5 bases unmatched. The CDR3: CASSEFRDSSYEQYF. The CDR3 nucleotides are TGTGCCAGCAGTGAGTTCCGGGACAGCTCCTACGAGCAGTACTTC.

The chain carries TRBV9 and TRBJ1-1; D not resolved. CDR3 length: 16 residues. The ends were cut back, 1 base at V and 1 base at J, with 14 bases in the middle. CDR1 SGDLS and CDR2 YYNGEE come from the germline V gene. CDR3 residues: CASSVFPGGANTEAFF. DNA for the CDR3: TGTGCCAGCAGCGTATTTCCTGGAGGAGCGAACACTGAAGCTTTCTTT.

The chain employs TRBV11-2 and TRBJ1-3; D is undetermined. Germline CDR1 is SGHAT and CDR2 is FQNNGV. The V end lost 0 bases, the J end lost 0 bases, and 3 bases lay between the germline ends. There are 14 residues in the CDR3. The CDR3 region is CASSLDGSGNTIYF. CDR3 coding DNA: TGTGCCAGCAGCTTAGACGGCTCTGGAAACACCATATATTTT.

The J gene is TRBJ2-1, the V gene TRBV27, with TRBD2 matching over 9 bases. The ends lost 8 bases at V and 4 bases at J; junction bases unmatched: 9. The CDR3 sequence is 15 residues long. The V gene's germline CDR1 is MNHEY and CDR2 SMNVEV (reference sequence). CDR3 in amino acids: CASYTTSGPYNEQFF. The DNA for the CDR3 is TGTGCCAGCTACACGACTAGCGGTCCTTACAATGAGCAGTTCTTC.

The V gene is TRBV11-2, the J gene TRBJ2-7, with 8 bases identical to TRBD2. Germline assignment: CDR1 SGHAT and CDR2 FQNNGV. Trimming at V came to 5 bases and at J to 6 bases, leaving 6 bases not matched to a gene. The CDR3 is made up of 13 amino acids. CDR3 nucleotide sequence: TGTGCCAGCAGCGAAGGGACTAGTTCCGAGCAGTACTTC. Protein: CASSEGTSSEQYF.

V is TRBV11-2 and J is TRBJ2-5; 11 positions agree with TRBD1. J gave up 4 bases and V 1 base, and 2 bases lay outside the gene matches. Germline loops: CDR1 SGHAT, CDR2 FQNNGV. The CDR3 is 15 amino acids. The CDR3 region has the DNA TGTGCCAGCAGCTTAGCAGGGACAGGGGGAGAGACCCAGTACTTC. Its translation is CASSLAGTGGETQYF.

The rearrangement links TRBV25-1 to TRBJ2-1; unclear D gene. Trimming stripped 2 bases from V and 9 bases from J, with 11 bases between. This CDR3 spans 13 amino acids. CDR1 MGHDK and CDR2 SYGVNS come from the germline V gene. In DNA form, the CDR3 reads TGTGCCAGCAGTGAAATTCACCCCGGTGAGCAGTTCTTC. It codes for CASSEIHPGEQFF.

The rearrangement uses TRBV28 and TRBJ2-2; possible D gene TRBD2, 5 bases. From germline, CDR1 is MDHEN and CDR2 SYDVKM. The CDR3 sequence is 15 residues long. With 3 bases removed from V and 7 bases from J, the gap between germline ends came to 15 bases. CDR3 sequence: CASSFVREANGELFF. CDR3 bases: TGTGCCAGCAGTTTTGTACGGGAAGCGAACGGGGAGCTGTTTTTT.

The CDR3 region is CASSLGLTLYEQYF. CDR3 nucleotides: TGTGCCAGCAGCTTAGGACTAACGCTCTACGAGCAGTACTTC. The J gene is TRBJ2-7, the V gene TRBV7-8; D possibly corresponds to TRBD2 (5 bases). V lost 1 base to trimming and J lost 3 bases, with 10 bases between them. Germline CDR1 reads SGHVS; CDR2 reads FQNEAQ. The CDR3 covers 14 residues.

The V gene is TRBV4-3, the J gene TRBJ2-7, with D perhaps TRBD2 (5 bases). The germline gives CDR1 LGHNA, CDR2 YSLEER. The germline V and J ends were trimmed by 4 bases and 0 bases, with 13 bases remaining between them. This CDR3 is built from 15 residues. The CDR3 protein is CASSLLRASSYEQYF. For the CDR3, the DNA is TGCGCCAGCAGCCTTCTGCGGGCGAGCTCCTACGAGCAGTACTTC.

This clone was detected once. The rearrangement links TRBV9 to TRBJ2-6, with D possibly matching TRBD1 (6 bases). Germline values: CDR1 SGDLS, CDR2 YYNGEE. The V gene lost 0 bases and the J gene lost 3 bases, with 13 bases spanning the gap. The CDR3 spans 17 residues. CDR3 DNA: TGTGCCAGCAGCGTAGCCGCAGGGGCCAATGGGGCCAACGTCCTGACTTTC. Translation gives CASSVAAGANGANVLTF.

The chain recombines TRBV7-8 with TRBJ2-7; 11 bases line up with TRBD1. V shed 5 bases, J shed 6 bases, and the junction held 6 bases outside the gene matches. Germline-derived CDR1 and CDR2 are SGHVS and FQNEAQ. This CDR3 contains 14 residues. The CDR3 nucleotides read TGTGCCAGCAGCCTAGGGACAGGGGGATTCGAGCAGTACTTC. Encoded protein: CASSLGTGGFEQYF.